The TCR beta chain under discussion was sequenced for a study of CD8 T cells in Susac syndrome. Study-level points and caveats: The peak of CD8+ clonal expansion in Susac was seen in TEMRA cells and active patients. The total CD8+ repertoires yielded 15 to 20 Susac-specific public clones and the CD8+ TEMRA repertoires yielded 5 or 6.

Sequencing targeted TCR beta in T cells from blood (CD8+ and CD4+). After removal of 7 bases from V and 2 bases from J, the junction contained 8 bases not matched to a gene. The length of the CDR3 is 15 residues. The germline V gene has CDR1 SGHRS and CDR2 YFSETQ. With random hexamers, 0.5 to 1 ug RNA was reverse transcribed. Amplification of TCR beta CDR3 spanned 54 Vbeta and 13 Jbeta via immunoSEQ multiplex PCR. Via MiXCR, TCRdb re-called the immunoSEQ multiplex PCR reads, giving one row per CDR3 protein. The sample consists of under 110,000 distinct CDR3 sequences, approximately 95% of them appearing once. With regard to this clonotype: Its antigen is currently unknown.

This chain links TRBV5-1 with TRBJ2-3; 9 bases fit TRBD2. The sequence came from a human donor with Susac syndrome. Sequencing used CD8+ T cells from PBMCs. The CDR3 DNA sequence: TGCGCCAGCGCCCATAGCGGGGGCAACACAGATACGCAGTATTTT. It translates to CASAHSGGNTDTQYF.